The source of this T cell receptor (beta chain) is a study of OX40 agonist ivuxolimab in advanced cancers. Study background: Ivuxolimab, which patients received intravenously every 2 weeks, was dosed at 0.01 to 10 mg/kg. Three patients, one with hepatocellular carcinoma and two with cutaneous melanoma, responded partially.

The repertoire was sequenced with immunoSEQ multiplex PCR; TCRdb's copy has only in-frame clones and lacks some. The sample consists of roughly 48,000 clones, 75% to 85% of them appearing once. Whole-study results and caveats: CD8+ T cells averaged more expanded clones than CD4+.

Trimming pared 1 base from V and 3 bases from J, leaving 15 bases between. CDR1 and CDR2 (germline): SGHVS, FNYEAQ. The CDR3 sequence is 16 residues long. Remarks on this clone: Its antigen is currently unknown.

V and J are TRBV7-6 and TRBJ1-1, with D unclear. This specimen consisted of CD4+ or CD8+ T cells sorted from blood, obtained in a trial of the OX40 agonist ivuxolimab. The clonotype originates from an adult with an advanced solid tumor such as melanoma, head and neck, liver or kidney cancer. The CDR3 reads CASSLDLRYMDTEAFF. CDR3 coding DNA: TGTGCCAGCAGCTTAGACCTGCGTTACATGGACACTGAAGCTTTCTTT.